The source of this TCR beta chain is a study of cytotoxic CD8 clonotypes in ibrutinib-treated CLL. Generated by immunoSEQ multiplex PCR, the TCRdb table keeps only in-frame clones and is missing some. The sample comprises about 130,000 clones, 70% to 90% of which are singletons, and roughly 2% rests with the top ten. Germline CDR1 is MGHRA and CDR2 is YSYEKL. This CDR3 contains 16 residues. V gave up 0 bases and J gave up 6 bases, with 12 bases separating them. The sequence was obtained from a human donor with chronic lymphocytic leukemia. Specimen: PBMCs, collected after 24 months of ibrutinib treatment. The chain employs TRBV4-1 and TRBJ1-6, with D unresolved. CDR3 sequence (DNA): TGCGCCAGCAGCCAAGATTTTGGGCAGACTAATTCACCCCTCCACTTT. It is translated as CASSQDFGQTNSPLHF.